These 16 T cell receptor beta chains were sequenced from one sample in a study of blood T cell repertoires in COVID-19. TCRdb keeps only in-frame clones here, not all; method: immunoSEQ multiplex PCR. The repertoire holds about 71,000 clones, 83% seen once, with 6.5% to 7.5% in the top ten. The source material was peripheral blood. The origin of the receptors is a young man with COVID-19, enrolled during active disease.

The V gene is TRBV19, the J gene TRBJ2-5; 8 bases map to TRBD2. CDR1 and CDR2 from the germline V gene are LNHDA and SQIVND (reference sequence). With V trimmed by 5 bases and J by 5 bases, 4 bases remained unmatched. This CDR3 has 13 amino acids. CDR3 region: CASSFGRGETQYF. The CDR3 bases are TGTGCCAGTAGTTTCGGGAGGGGTGAGACCCAGTACTTC.

The rearrangement links TRBV28 to TRBJ1-5, with TRBD1 matching 7 bases. CDR1 is MDHEN, CDR2 SYDVKM, per germline. The CDR3 runs 16 residues. The trim removed 6 bases at V and 4 bases at J, leaving 12 bases unmatched. Here the CDR3 DNA reads TGTGCCAGCAGCCCTCGGCCGGGACAGCTTAATCAGCCCCAGCATTTT. It yields the protein CASSPRPGQLNQPQHF.

The gene calls are TRBV2 and TRBJ1-5, with 8 bases matching TRBD1. The J segment lost 6 bases and the V segment lost 4 bases, leaving 8 bases of the junction unmatched. The germline V gene encodes CDR1 SNHLY and CDR2 FYNNEI. The CDR3 consists of 15 residues. The CDR3 nucleotides read TGTGCCAGCAGTGTGGGACAGGAAGTCGGTCAGCCCCAGCATTTT. Its translation is CASSVGQEVGQPQHF.

The chain joins TRBV9 to TRBJ2-7; 7 bases map to TRBD2. The ends lost 4 bases at V and 0 bases at J; junction bases unmatched: 4. The CDR3 runs to 14 residues. The germline gives CDR1 SGDLS, CDR2 YYNGEE. The CDR3 bases are TGTGCCAGCAGCCCTAGCGGCAGCTCCTACGAGCAGTACTTC. Residues: CASSPSGSSYEQYF. The variable domain in full, with the rest retrieved from reference TRBV9 and TRBJ2-7, is DSGVTQTPKHLITATGQRVTLRCSPRSGDLSVYWYQQSLDQGLQFLIQYYNGEERAKGNILERFSAQQFPDLHSELNLSSLELGDSALYFCASSPSGSSYEQYFGPGTRLTVT.

The chain recombines TRBV7-2 with TRBJ2-1, with 8 positions matching TRBD2. The germline gives CDR1 SGHTA, CDR2 FQGNSA. V gave up 4 bases and J gave up 15 bases; unmatched junction bases: 8. The CDR3 sequence is 12 residues long. CDR3 bases: TGTGCCAGCAGCTCCCCGGGACTAGGGCTGTTCTTC. It encodes CASSSPGLGLFF.

The CDR3 here is CASSVDWGLGEQYF. In DNA, the CDR3 is TGTGCCAGCAGCGTTGACTGGGGCCTCGGCGAGCAGTACTTC. The V and J genes are TRBV5-8 and TRBJ2-7; possible D gene TRBD1, 5 bases. Germline lookup yields CDR1 SGHTS and CDR2 YDEGEE. The CDR3 has 14 residues. V lost 4 bases to trimming and J lost 6 bases, with 17 bases between them.

The chain employs TRBV28 and TRBJ1-4; tentatively, D is TRBD1 (5 bases). Deletions cut 3 bases from V and 3 bases from J, with 11 bases between. From germline, CDR1 is MDHEN and CDR2 SYDVKM. The CDR3 runs to 15 residues. The CDR3 nucleotides read TGTGCCAGCAGTTTGGCGCAAGGGGCTAATGAAAAACTGTTTTTT. This sequence encodes CASSLAQGANEKLFF.

The genes are TRBV6-5 and TRBJ1-1, with D unclear. The CDR3 covers 12 residues. Germline CDR1 MNHEY, CDR2 SVGAGI. The germline V and J ends were trimmed by 6 bases and 2 bases, with 7 bases remaining between them. In DNA form, the CDR3 reads TGTGCCAGCAGGGAGGGAAACACTGAAGCTTTCTTT. Protein: CASREGNTEAFF.

The V gene is TRBV5-1, the J gene TRBJ2-2; 10 nucleotides align to TRBD1. Germline trimming cut 4 bases from V and 10 bases from J; bases unmatched to any gene: 16. The CDR3 has 17 amino acids. CDR1 is SGHRS, CDR2 YFSETQ, per germline. The CDR3 spells CASSPYGQGGLYSELFF. CDR3 bases: TGCGCCAGCAGCCCATACGGACAGGGGGGCCTCTATTCGGAGCTGTTTTTT.

The rearrangement links TRBV5-6 to TRBJ1-5; TRBD1 aligns across 10 bases. Germline values: CDR1 SGHDT, CDR2 YYEEEE. The CDR3 spans 16 residues. Trimming at V came to 4 bases and at J to 6 bases, leaving 10 bases not matched to a gene. The CDR3 bases are TGTGCCAGCAGCGAGACCCGACAGGGGGCAGTTCAGCCCCAGCATTTT. Protein: CASSETRQGAVQPQHF.

This rearrangement joins TRBV10-2 to TRBJ1-1; 8 bases match TRBD1. The trim removed 8 bases at V and 1 base at J, leaving 3 bases unmatched. This CDR3 is built from 13 residues. Germline V gives CDR1 WSHSY, CDR2 SAAADI. This CDR3 reads CASAGQGNTEAFF. In DNA, the CDR3 is TGCGCCAGCGCCGGACAGGGGAACACTGAAGCTTTCTTT.

The chain employs TRBV4-3 and TRBJ2-3, with D perhaps matching TRBD1 (6 bases). Per the germline V gene, CDR1 is LGHNA and CDR2 is YSLEER. V was pared by 0 bases and J by 5 bases, with 15 bases between. The CDR3 is 16 amino acids. CDR3 DNA: TGCGCCAGCAGCCAAGAGCTACCAACAGGGTTAGATACGCAGTATTTT. Translated, it gives CASSQELPTGLDTQYF.

V and J are TRBV18 and TRBJ1-3; no definite D call. The CDR3 spans 17 residues. V was pared by 2 bases and J by 0 bases, with 14 bases between. The germline V gene encodes CDR1 KGHSH and CDR2 LQKENI. The DNA of the CDR3 is TGTGCCAGCTCACCAATTTTTTCTGAGAGCTCTGGAAACACCATATATTTT. Its translation is CASSPIFSESSGNTIYF. The complete variable domain, with remaining parts taken from reference TRBV18 and TRBJ1-3, reads NAGVMQNPRHLVRRRGQEARLRCSPMKGHSHVYWYRQLPEEGLKFMVYLQKENIIDESGMPKERFSAEFPKEGPSILRIQQVVRGDSAAYFCASSPIFSESSGNTIYFGEGSWLTVV.

This clone was seen once. The genes are TRBV7-6 and TRBJ2-1; 10 nucleotides line up with TRBD2. Germline trimming cut 2 bases from V and 6 bases from J; bases unmatched to any gene: 13. This CDR3 is 18 amino acids long. CDR1 and CDR2 (germline): SGHVS, FNYEAQ. The CDR3 region is CASSLPPASGRLVNEQFF. Written as DNA, the CDR3 is TGTGCCAGCAGCTTACCCCCTGCTAGCGGGAGATTAGTCAATGAGCAGTTCTTC.

The chain has TRBV30 and TRBJ1-1; 8 nucleotides match TRBD1. This CDR3 contains 12 residues. CDR1 is GTSNPN and CDR2 is SVGIG in the germline V gene (reference sequence). Here the CDR3 reads CAGDRRNTEAFF. In nucleotides, the CDR3 is TGTGCTGGGGACAGGCGAAACACTGAAGCTTTCTTT.

The rearrangement joins TRBV5-1 to TRBJ2-7; 7 bases align to TRBD2. Trimming took 4 bases from V and 2 from J; bases not matched to a gene: 9. Germline V CDR1 and CDR2: SGHRS, YFSETQ. CDR3 size: 15 residues. CDR3 protein: CASSLRLADTYEQYF. CDR3 in DNA: TGCGCCAGCAGCCTCCGACTAGCCGACACCTACGAGCAGTACTTC. Full variable domain (remainder filled in from reference TRBV5-1 and TRBJ2-7): KAGVTQTPRYLIKTRGQQVTLSCSPISGHRSVSWYQQTPGQGLQFLFEYFSETQRNKGNFPGRFSGRQFSNSRSEMNVSTLELGDSALYLCASSLRLADTYEQYFGPGTRLTVT.